These T cell receptor beta chains were read from a single sample in a study of T cells in tuberculosis. The data were produced by immunoSEQ multiplex PCR, yet TCRdb's version contains in-frame clones alone and is incomplete. The table shows fewer than 35,000 clones, with roughly 82% occurring only once. The specimen was PBMCs, collected at tuberculosis diagnosis. The receptors come from an adult with tuberculosis. Each CDR3 is given with its conserved first and last residue. Fields, in order: CDR3 DNA, CDR3 protein, D gene, clone size, J gene, V gene. A D gene is named only where the DNA matches it firmly. The size field is filled for only some rows; it gives once, few, many or a size class.

TGCGCCAGCAGGGGGGCCCTTAGCTCCTACGAGCAGTACTTC CASRGALSSYEQYF - few TRBJ2-7 TRBV5-1
TGCAGCGTTGAGGCGGGGGGGAACACTGAAGCTTTCTTT CSVEAGGNTEAFF - once TRBJ1-1 TRBV29-1
TGTGCCAGTAGTCCCTCTTCTGGACAGGGGTGGGAGACCCAGTACTTC CASSPSSGQGWETQYF TRBD1 - TRBJ2-5 TRBV19
TGTGCCAGCAGGTCAACTAGCGACTACGAGCAGTACTTC CASRSTSDYEQYF TRBD2 - TRBJ2-7 TRBV28
TGTGCCAGCAGTTTCTCTACAGGGGGCGACTATGGCTACACCTTC CASSFSTGGDYGYTF TRBD1 - TRBJ1-2 TRBV28
TGTGCCAGCAGCCCGGGTAGCAGCTACAATGAGCAGTTCTTC CASSPGSSYNEQFF - - TRBJ2-1 TRBV9
TGTGCCAGTAGAGACAGGGGGCTAGGACAGCCCCAGCATTTT CASRDRGLGQPQHF TRBD1 - TRBJ1-5 TRBV2
TGTGCCTGGAAGCGGATCTCTGGAAACACCATATATTTT CAWKRISGNTIYF - - TRBJ1-3 TRBV30
TGTGCCAGCTCACCAGAGAGGACAGGCTTGAACACTGAAGCTTTCTTT CASSPERTGLNTEAFF TRBD1 - TRBJ1-1 TRBV18
TGCGCCAGCAGTTGGGAGGGGGCCTACGAGCAGTACTTC CASSWEGAYEQYF - - TRBJ2-7 TRBV5-1
TGTGCCAGCAGCTCTACAGCGGGAGGGGGCGAGACCCAGTACTTC CASSSTAGGGETQYF TRBD2 - TRBJ2-5 TRBV5-4
TGTGCCAGCAGGGTGACAGAAAAGCCCCAGCATTTT CASRVTEKPQHF - - TRBJ1-5 TRBV28
TGTGCCCGACGCGTGACAGGGGAGGCTTTCTTT CARRVTGEAFF TRBD1 - TRBJ1-1 TRBV30
TGTGCCAGCAGCCCCTACGTGCCCGGAAGAGGCGAGCAGTACTTC CASSPYVPGRGEQYF - - TRBJ2-7 TRBV14
TGCAGCGTTGAAGCCTTGACAGGGGGGTCCGGCGAGCAGTACTTC CSVEALTGGSGEQYF TRBD1 - TRBJ2-7 TRBV29-1
TGTGCCAGCAGCTTGGACCAGGGGGCAATCAATGAGCAGTTCTTC CASSLDQGAINEQFF TRBD1 - TRBJ2-1 TRBV5-4
TGTGCCAGCAGCTCGGTGGGCTCCGCGTTTACGAATGAGCAGTTCTTC CASSSVGSAFTNEQFF - - TRBJ2-1 TRBV7-2
TGCGCCAGCACCCCACGGACAGGCGAGCAGTACTTC CASTPRTGEQYF TRBD1 - TRBJ2-7 TRBV4-1
TGTGCCAGCAGTTCTGGACAGTCCTACGAGCAGTACTTC CASSSGQSYEQYF - - TRBJ2-7 TRBV28
TGTGCCAGCAGAACGGGAATACAAGAGACCCAGTACTTC CASRTGIQETQYF - - TRBJ2-5 TRBV7-9
TGTGCCAGCTCACCTCGGACTCAATCTGGCAATGAGCAGTTCTTC CASSPRTQSGNEQFF - - TRBJ2-1 TRBV18
TGCGCCAGCAGTCACGGGATGTTGGAGACCCAGTACTTC CASSHGMLETQYF - - TRBJ2-5 TRBV10-1
TGTGCCAGCATCGAGCAGGGAGGGAACACCGGGGAGCTGTTTTTT CASIEQGGNTGELFF - - TRBJ2-2 TRBV7-2
TGTGCCAGCAGACGGCGGGGGGAGGGCACCGGGGAGCTGTTTTTT CASRRRGEGTGELFF TRBD2 - TRBJ2-2 TRBV7-2
TGTGCCAGCAGCTCATCCCCCTACGAGCAGTACTTC CASSSSPYEQYF - - TRBJ2-7 TRBV7-9
TGTGCCAGCAGTTTCAGGGGGGCGGCTTACAATGAGCAGTTCTTC CASSFRGAAYNEQFF - - TRBJ2-1 TRBV27
TGTGCCAGCAGTGAACACAGCTATGGCTACACCTTC CASSEHSYGYTF - - TRBJ1-2 TRBV25-1
TGTGCCAGCACCGACAGATACACTGAAGCTTTCTTT CASTDRYTEAFF - - TRBJ1-1 TRBV6-1
TGTGCCAGCAGTTTGGACAGGGCGGGGGAGACCCAGTACTTC CASSLDRAGETQYF TRBD1 - TRBJ2-5 TRBV6-5
TGCGCCAGCAGCTTCGGGGGGCAGGGGGAAAAACTGTTTTTT CASSFGGQGEKLFF - - TRBJ1-4 TRBV5-1
TGTGCCAGCCGGGCGGGACAGGGGAATTCACCCCTCCACTTT CASRAGQGNSPLHF TRBD1 - TRBJ1-6 TRBV9
TGTGCCAGCAGTTCTCATTACAGGCACCAACTCCAAAACACTGAAGCTTTCTTT CASSSHYRHQLQNTEAFF - - TRBJ1-1 TRBV28
TGTGCCAGCGGCGGGACTTACACAGATACGCAGTATTTT CASGGTYTDTQYF - - TRBJ2-3 TRBV2
TGTGCCAGCAGCTCGGGGGGCAGCTATGGCTACACCTTC CASSSGGSYGYTF - - TRBJ1-2 TRBV5-4
TGCGCCAGCAGCCAGAGGGACTTCTCCTACGAGCAGTACTTC CASSQRDFSYEQYF - - TRBJ2-7 TRBV4-1
TGCGCCAGCAGCTTGGGGCTAGCGGGGACCGGGGAGCTGTTTTTT CASSLGLAGTGELFF TRBD2 - TRBJ2-2 TRBV5-1
TGTGCCAGCAGCGCAACCGGGACTAGCGCCCTCGGGGAGCAGTACTTC CASSATGTSALGEQYF TRBD2 - TRBJ2-7 TRBV9
TGTGCCAGTAGTATATACGGGGGTGGCTACACCTTC CASSIYGGGYTF - - TRBJ1-2 TRBV19
TGTGCCAGCAGTTTATGGGTCGGACTGGGAAACACTGAAGCTTTCTTT CASSLWVGLGNTEAFF - - TRBJ1-1 TRBV27
TGTGCCAGCAGCTTAGATAGCAATCAGCCCCAGCATTTT CASSLDSNQPQHF - - TRBJ1-5 TRBV2
TGTGCCAGCTCACCACCGGCGCAGGGCTCCGGGGAGCTGTTTTTT CASSPPAQGSGELFF - - TRBJ2-2 TRBV18
TGTGCCAGCAGTGGCATAGCGGGAGGGCCTACAGATACGCAGTATTTT CASSGIAGGPTDTQYF TRBD2 few TRBJ2-3 TRBV28
TGTGCCAGCAGCCTGGGGACAGTTCTCTACGAGCAGTACTTC CASSLGTVLYEQYF TRBD1 - TRBJ2-7 TRBV7-8
TGTGCCAGCAGCCACGGGACTGCCCCAACTAATGAAAAACTGTTTTTT CASSHGTAPTNEKLFF - - TRBJ1-4 TRBV5-6
TGTGCCAGCAGTCCCCGCGTTGGCTCCTATAATTCACCCCTCCACTTT CASSPRVGSYNSPLHF - - TRBJ1-6 TRBV27
TGTGCCAGCCGACAAGGGACAGGGGCATACGAGCAGTACTTC CASRQGTGAYEQYF TRBD1 - TRBJ2-7 TRBV2
TGCGCCAGCAGTGTTGGAACAGGGGGTAGCTCCTACAATGAGCAGTTCTTC CASSVGTGGSSYNEQFF TRBD1 once TRBJ2-1 TRBV10-1
TGCGCCAGCAGCTCCACGAATAGACAGGCCGAGCAGTACTTC CASSSTNRQAEQYF - - TRBJ2-7 TRBV5-1
TGTGCCAGCAGCTTGGGCAGGGCTAACTATGGCTACACCTTC CASSLGRANYGYTF - once TRBJ1-2 TRBV11-2
TGTGCCAGCAGCCCTGACCAGGGGGCTGTAGGCACTGAAGCTTTCTTT CASSPDQGAVGTEAFF TRBD1 - TRBJ1-1 TRBV9